This T cell receptor (beta chain) was found in a study of control samples from healthy donors and cancer patients. Germline V CDR1 and CDR2: SGHTA, FQGNSA. This CDR3 contains 14 residues. The V and J ends lost 3 bases and 1 base, in that order; junction bases with no gene match: 2. The protocol was immunoSEQ multiplex PCR, while the TCRdb copy is restricted to in-frame clones and leaves out a portion. The sample lists hundreds of thousands of clones, over 75% occurring once. The chain recombines TRBV7-2 with TRBJ1-1; 7 bases agree with TRBD1. This TCR was sampled from a middle-aged man with head and neck cancer. The sequenced material came from PBMCs. CDR3 amino acids: CASSLGQSNTEAFF. Here the CDR3 DNA reads TGTGCCAGCAGCTTGGGACAGTCGAACACTGAAGCTTTCTTT.